The rows below give T cell receptor beta chains drawn from one sample of a study of blood T cell repertoires in COVID-19. Assay used: immunoSEQ multiplex PCR; TCRdb lists only in-frame clones, some missing. The sample includes approximately 480,000 clones, approximately 92% seen only once; the top ten take roughly 0.9%. What was sequenced was peripheral blood. The receptors derive from a man aged 18 to 30 with COVID-19, enrolled during active disease. CDR3s include the opening cysteine and the closing phenylalanine or tryptophan. D genes are given only for firm matches. Expanded clones get a size class; other rows say once, few or many, or leave the size out.

CDR3aa: CASSPGQGRRDEQFF
CDR3nt: TGTGCCAGCTCACCAGGACAGGGGAGAAGGGATGAGCAGTTCTTC
j_gene: TRBJ2-1
d_gene: TRBD1
abundance: .
v_gene: TRBV18

CDR3aa: CASSVEGQGTYGYTF
CDR3nt: TGTGCCAGCAGCGTAGAGGGGCAGGGGACCTATGGCTACACCTTC
j_gene: TRBJ1-2
d_gene: .
abundance: .
v_gene: TRBV9

CDR3aa: CASSQVRGSGGELFF
CDR3nt: TGCGCCAGCAGCCAAGTCAGGGGGAGTGGCGGGGAGCTGTTTTTT
j_gene: TRBJ2-2
d_gene: TRBD1
abundance: few
v_gene: TRBV4-1

CDR3aa: CASSLTGREQYF
CDR3nt: TGTGCCAGCAGCTTGACAGGGCGGGAGCAGTACTTC
j_gene: TRBJ2-7
d_gene: .
abundance: few
v_gene: TRBV5-6

CDR3aa: CASSELESSVGGELFF
CDR3nt: TGTGCCAGCAGTGAACTCGAGTCTAGCGTCGGCGGGGAGCTGTTTTTT
j_gene: TRBJ2-2
d_gene: .
abundance: .
v_gene: TRBV2

CDR3aa: CASVAGRNSGNTIYF
CDR3nt: TGTGCCAGCGTTGCGGGACGGAACTCTGGAAACACCATATATTTT
j_gene: TRBJ1-3
d_gene: .
abundance: .
v_gene: TRBV19

CDR3aa: CASSQRSHRVGELFF
CDR3nt: TGTGCCAGCAGCCAGCGGAGCCACAGGGTCGGGGAGCTGTTTTTT
j_gene: TRBJ2-2
d_gene: .
abundance: .
v_gene: TRBV3-1/TRBV3-2

CDR3aa: CASSLVVKNSPLHF
CDR3nt: TGTGCCAGCAGCCTAGTGGTCAAGAATTCACCCCTCCACTTT
j_gene: TRBJ1-6
d_gene: .
abundance: .
v_gene: TRBV3-1/TRBV3-2

CDR3aa: CSVEGGGGRAGEQFF
CDR3nt: TGCAGCGTTGAAGGCGGAGGCGGGAGGGCCGGCGAGCAGTTCTTC
j_gene: TRBJ2-1
d_gene: TRBD2
abundance: .
v_gene: TRBV29-1

CDR3aa: CASSLGTGQAKNIQYF
CDR3nt: TGTGCCAGTAGTCTCGGGACAGGGCAAGCCAAAAACATTCAGTACTTC
j_gene: TRBJ2-4
d_gene: TRBD1
abundance: .
v_gene: TRBV19

CDR3aa: CASSNPSGAGFAYEQYF
CDR3nt: TGTGCCAGCAGTAACCCTAGCGGGGCCGGTTTCGCGTATGAGCAGTACTTC
j_gene: TRBJ2-7
d_gene: TRBD2
abundance: .
v_gene: TRBV2

CDR3aa: CASSPTWGGISTLHF
CDR3nt: TGTGCCAGCAGTCCGACCTGGGGCGGAATCTCCACCCTCCACTTT
j_gene: TRBJ1-6
d_gene: .
abundance: .
v_gene: TRBV27

CDR3aa: CASRLAGQETQYF
CDR3nt: TGTGCCAGCCGGCTAGCGGGGCAAGAGACCCAGTACTTC
j_gene: TRBJ2-5
d_gene: TRBD2
abundance: once
v_gene: TRBV6-5

CDR3aa: CATSETSGPYNEQFF
CDR3nt: TGTGCCACCAGTGAGACTAGCGGGCCATACAATGAGCAGTTCTTC
j_gene: TRBJ2-1
d_gene: TRBD2
abundance: .
v_gene: TRBV24-1